This entry concerns a single T cell receptor beta chain. Its target is unknown. Via MiXCR, TCRdb re-called the RT-PCR reads, giving one row per CDR3 protein. Altogether about 11,000 distinct CDR3 sequences are present, over 60% being singletons, with the ten largest covering around 7.8%. This sample was included in a study of yellow fever vaccine responses in identical twins. Study results and limitations: Among the twins, the vaccine T cell response reportedly seemed partly convergent and partly personalized.

The V gene lost 8 bases and the J gene lost 2 bases, with 13 bases spanning the gap. This CDR3 spans 13 amino acids. Germline-derived CDR1 and CDR2 are SGHAT and FQDESV (reference sequence). The chain carries TRBV11-1 and TRBJ2-7, with D hard to call. The TCR comes from a woman aged 18-30 years who received the yellow fever vaccine. The input for sequencing was T cells from blood (PBMCs), unsorted or a sorted subset (not recorded which), taken before or after yellow fever vaccination (not recorded which). The CDR3 is CASDQVGPYEQYV. CDR3 DNA sequence: TGTGCCAGCGATCAGGTCGGTCCCTACGAGCAGTACGTC.